The 12 T cell receptor beta chains presented below share a single source sample, sequenced in a study of T cell changes during pregnancy in multiple sclerosis. Method: immunoSEQ multiplex PCR; TCRdb's copy keeps in-frame clones and lacks some. The table includes approximately 23,000 clones, approximately 90% detected once. The sample was CD8+ T cells from peripheral blood mononuclear cells, taken in the first trimester of pregnancy. The receptors derive from a female donor with multiple sclerosis, enrolled in a pregnancy study.

The chain is built from TRBV27 and TRBJ2-1; maybe TRBD2 (6 bases). Germline values: CDR1 MNHEY, CDR2 SMNVEV (reference sequence). The CDR3 totals 16 residues. Trimming pared 0 bases from V and 1 base from J, leaving 10 bases between. CDR3 sequence reads: CASSLSGRGSYNEQFF. For the CDR3, the DNA is TGTGCCAGCAGTTTATCCGGGAGAGGGTCCTACAATGAGCAGTTCTTC.

The J gene is TRBJ1-1, the V gene TRBV4-1; D is ambiguous. The V end was cut by 1 base, the J end by 2 bases, with 11 bases between. The CDR3 runs to 15 residues. Germline lookup yields CDR1 MGHRA and CDR2 YSYEKL. CDR3: CASSQARQVNTEAFF. The CDR3 coding sequence is TGCGCCAGCAGCCAAGCGAGACAAGTAAACACTGAAGCTTTCTTT.

Only one count was recorded for this clone. The genes are TRBV27 and TRBJ2-7, with D possibly TRBD1 on 5 matching bases. Germline-derived CDR1 and CDR2 are MNHEY and SMNVEV (reference sequence). The length of the CDR3 is 12 residues. V dropped 6 bases and J dropped 5 bases, with 11 bases sitting between them. CDR3 loop: CASRGRVNEQYF. The DNA of the CDR3 is TGTGCCAGCAGGGGGCGCGTGAACGAGCAGTACTTC.

This chain joins TRBV7-9 and TRBJ2-6; 7 bases match TRBD1. The junction had 3 bases not matched to a gene; V was cut back by 5 bases and J by 2 bases. Germline lookup yields CDR1 SEHNR and CDR2 FQNEAQ (reference sequence). CDR3 length: 15 residues. CDR3 region: CASSQGGPGANVLTF. The CDR3, as DNA: TGTGCCAGCAGCCAAGGGGGCCCTGGGGCCAACGTCCTGACTTTC.

V and J are TRBV10-3 and TRBJ2-7; 8 bases fit TRBD2. The CDR3 contains 13 residues. Germline assignment: CDR1 ENHRY and CDR2 SYGVKD. V shed 7 bases and J 4 bases; nucleotides not matched to a gene: 6. CDR3 nucleotide sequence: TGTGCCATCAAGCGGGAGCTTGGGTACGAGCAGTACTTC. It specifies CAIKRELGYEQYF.

The V gene is TRBV10-3, the J gene TRBJ1-2, with 7 positions matching TRBD1. The CDR3 is 13 residues long. Germline V lookup: CDR1 ENHRY, CDR2 SYGVKD. V shed 6 bases, J shed 6 bases, and the junction held 7 bases outside the gene matches. CDR3 residues: CAISSGQGDGYTF. Written as DNA, the CDR3 is TGTGCCATCAGCAGCGGGCAGGGGGATGGCTACACCTTC.

The gene calls are TRBV7-6 and TRBJ2-1, with 8 bases fitting TRBD2. The CDR3 loop spans 13 amino acids. With V trimmed by 8 bases and J by 6 bases, 6 bases remained unmatched. Germline lookup yields CDR1 SGHVS and CDR2 FNYEAQ. The CDR3 loop is CASAASGFNEQFF. CDR3 in DNA: TGTGCCAGCGCTGCTAGCGGGTTCAATGAGCAGTTCTTC.

This chain joins TRBV9 and TRBJ2-7, with D perhaps TRBD1 (6 bases). Germline loops: CDR1 SGDLS, CDR2 YYNGEE. V gave up 0 bases and J gave up 5 bases, with 15 bases separating them. This CDR3 has 15 residues. The CDR3 DNA follows: TGTGCCAGCAGCGTAGGACAGGCTAACGGCGACGAGCAGTACTTC. It encodes CASSVGQANGDEQYF.

The chain employs TRBV6-5 and TRBJ1-1; a weak D match, TRBD1 (5 bases). V shed 0 bases and J shed 0 bases, with 11 bases lying between them. The CDR3 runs 16 residues. Germline CDR1 reads MNHEY; CDR2 reads SVGAGI. CDR3 sequence reads: CASSYSAGFMNTEAFF. In DNA form, the CDR3 reads TGTGCCAGCAGTTACTCGGCAGGGTTCATGAACACTGAAGCTTTCTTT.

The rearrangement links TRBV4-3 to TRBJ2-3; TRBD1 is a possible D gene (6 bases). Between the trimmed V and J ends, which lost 0 bases and 8 bases, there was a span of 15 bases. Germline CDR1 LGHNA, CDR2 YSLEER. The CDR3 extends over 15 amino acids. The CDR3 region is CASSQDLQGRSTQYF. The DNA for the CDR3 is TGCGCCAGCAGCCAAGATCTACAGGGAAGGAGTACGCAGTATTTT.

This sequence joins TRBV27 and TRBJ2-7, with 9 bases that match TRBD1. Trimming cost V 5 bases and J 6 bases; bases outside gene matches: 8. CDR1 and CDR2 from the germline V gene are MNHEY and SMNVEV (reference sequence). The CDR3 spans 14 residues. CDR3 sequence: CASSPRDRAAEQYF. The CDR3 nucleotides read TGTGCCAGCAGTCCAAGGGACAGGGCGGCCGAGCAGTACTTC.

The chain links TRBV30 to TRBJ1-1, with D possibly being TRBD1 (5 bases). Germline V gene lookup returns CDR1 GTSNPN and CDR2 SVGIG (reference sequence). CDR3 size: 13 residues. The V end was cut by 5 bases, the J end by 6 bases, with 16 bases between. The DNA of the CDR3 is TGTGCCTGGGGGGCCGGTGGGGCATCTGAAGCTTTCTTT. It yields the protein CAWGAGGASEAFF.